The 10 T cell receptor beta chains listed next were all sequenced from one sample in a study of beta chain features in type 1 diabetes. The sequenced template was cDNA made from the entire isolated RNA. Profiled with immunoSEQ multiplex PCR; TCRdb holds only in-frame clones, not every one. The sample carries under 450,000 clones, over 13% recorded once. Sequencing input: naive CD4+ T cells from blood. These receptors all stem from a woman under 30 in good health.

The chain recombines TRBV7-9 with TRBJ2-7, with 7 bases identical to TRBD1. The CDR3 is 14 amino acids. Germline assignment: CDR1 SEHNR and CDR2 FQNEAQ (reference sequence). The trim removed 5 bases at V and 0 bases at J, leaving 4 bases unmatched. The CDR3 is CASSRQGNSYEQYF. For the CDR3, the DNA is TGTGCCAGCAGCCGACAGGGAAACTCCTACGAGCAGTACTTC.

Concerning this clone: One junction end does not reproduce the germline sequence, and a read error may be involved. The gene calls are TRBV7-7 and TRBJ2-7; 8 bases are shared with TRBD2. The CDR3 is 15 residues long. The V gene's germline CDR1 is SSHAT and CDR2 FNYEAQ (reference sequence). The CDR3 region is CASSLALADVYEQYF. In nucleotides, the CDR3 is TGTGCTAGCAGCTTAGCACTAGCGGATGTCTACGAGCAGTACTTC.

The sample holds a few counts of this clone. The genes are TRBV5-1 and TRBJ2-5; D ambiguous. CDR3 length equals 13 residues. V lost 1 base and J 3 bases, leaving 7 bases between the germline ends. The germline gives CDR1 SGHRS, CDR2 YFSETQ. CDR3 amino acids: CASSLQQEETQYF. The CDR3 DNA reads TGCGCCAGCAGCTTGCAACAAGAAGAGACCCAGTACTTC. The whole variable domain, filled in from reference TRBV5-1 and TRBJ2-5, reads KAGVTQTPRYLIKTRGQQVTLSCSPISGHRSVSWYQQTPGQGLQFLFEYFSETQRNKGNFPGRFSGRQFSNSRSEMNVSTLELGDSALYLCASSLQQEETQYFGPGTRLLVL.

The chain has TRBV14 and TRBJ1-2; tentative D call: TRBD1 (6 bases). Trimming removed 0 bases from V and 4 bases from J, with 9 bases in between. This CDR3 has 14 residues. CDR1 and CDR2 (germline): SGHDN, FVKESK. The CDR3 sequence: CASSQDRGFYGYTF. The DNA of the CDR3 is TGTGCCAGCAGCCAAGATAGGGGGTTCTATGGCTACACCTTC.

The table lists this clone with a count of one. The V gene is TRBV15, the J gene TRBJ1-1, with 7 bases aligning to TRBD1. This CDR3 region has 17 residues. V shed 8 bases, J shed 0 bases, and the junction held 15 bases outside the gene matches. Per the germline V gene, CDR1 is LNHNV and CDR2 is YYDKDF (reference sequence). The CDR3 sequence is CATVKWGTDSMNTEAFF. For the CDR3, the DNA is TGTGCCACCGTAAAATGGGGGACAGATTCAATGAACACTGAAGCTTTCTTT.

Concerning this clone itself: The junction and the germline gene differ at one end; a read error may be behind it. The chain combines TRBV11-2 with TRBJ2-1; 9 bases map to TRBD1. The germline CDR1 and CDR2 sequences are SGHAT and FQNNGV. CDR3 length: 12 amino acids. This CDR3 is CASSLDRTGDVF. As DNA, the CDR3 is TGTGCCAGCAGCTTAGATCGGACAGGGGATGTCTTC. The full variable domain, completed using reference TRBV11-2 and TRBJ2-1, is EAGVAQSPRYKIIEKRQSVAFWCNPISGHATLYWYQQILGQGPKLLIQFQNNGVVDDSQLPKDRFSAERLKGVDSTLKIQPAKLEDSAVYLCASSLDRTGDVFGPGTRLTVL.

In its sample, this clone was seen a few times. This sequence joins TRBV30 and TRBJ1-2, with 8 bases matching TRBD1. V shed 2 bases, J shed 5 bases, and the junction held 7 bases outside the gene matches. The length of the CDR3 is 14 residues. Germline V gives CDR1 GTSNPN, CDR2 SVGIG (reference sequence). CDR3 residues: CAWSSRGQGYGYTF. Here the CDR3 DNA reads TGTGCCTGGAGTTCAAGAGGACAGGGTTATGGCTACACCTTC.

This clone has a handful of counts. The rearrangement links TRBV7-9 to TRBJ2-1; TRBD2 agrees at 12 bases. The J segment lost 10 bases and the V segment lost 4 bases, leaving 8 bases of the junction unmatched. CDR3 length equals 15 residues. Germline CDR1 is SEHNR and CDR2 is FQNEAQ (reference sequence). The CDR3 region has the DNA TGTGCCAGCAGCTCGGCCCCTAGCGGGAGGGTCGAGCAGTTCTTC. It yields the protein CASSSAPSGRVEQFF.

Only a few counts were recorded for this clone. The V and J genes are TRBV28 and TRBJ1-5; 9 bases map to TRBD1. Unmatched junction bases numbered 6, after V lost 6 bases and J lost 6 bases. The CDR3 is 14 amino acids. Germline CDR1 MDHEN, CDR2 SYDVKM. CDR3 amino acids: CASRDTGGGQPQHF. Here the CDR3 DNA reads TGTGCCAGCAGGGATACAGGGGGCGGTCAGCCCCAGCATTTT. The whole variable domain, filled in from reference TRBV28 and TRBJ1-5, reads DVKVTQSSRYLVKRTGEKVFLECVQDMDHENMFWYRQDPGLGLRLIYFSYDVKMKEKGDIPEGYSVSREKKERFSLILESASTNQTSMYLCASRDTGGGQPQHFGDGTRLSIL.

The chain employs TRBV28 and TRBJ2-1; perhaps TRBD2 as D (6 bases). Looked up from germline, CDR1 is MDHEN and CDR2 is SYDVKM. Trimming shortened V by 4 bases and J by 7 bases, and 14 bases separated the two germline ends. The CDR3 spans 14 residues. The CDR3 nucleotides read TGTGCCAGCAGTTCTTTTAGAGGGAGGAATGAGCAGTTCTTC. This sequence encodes CASSSFRGRNEQFF.